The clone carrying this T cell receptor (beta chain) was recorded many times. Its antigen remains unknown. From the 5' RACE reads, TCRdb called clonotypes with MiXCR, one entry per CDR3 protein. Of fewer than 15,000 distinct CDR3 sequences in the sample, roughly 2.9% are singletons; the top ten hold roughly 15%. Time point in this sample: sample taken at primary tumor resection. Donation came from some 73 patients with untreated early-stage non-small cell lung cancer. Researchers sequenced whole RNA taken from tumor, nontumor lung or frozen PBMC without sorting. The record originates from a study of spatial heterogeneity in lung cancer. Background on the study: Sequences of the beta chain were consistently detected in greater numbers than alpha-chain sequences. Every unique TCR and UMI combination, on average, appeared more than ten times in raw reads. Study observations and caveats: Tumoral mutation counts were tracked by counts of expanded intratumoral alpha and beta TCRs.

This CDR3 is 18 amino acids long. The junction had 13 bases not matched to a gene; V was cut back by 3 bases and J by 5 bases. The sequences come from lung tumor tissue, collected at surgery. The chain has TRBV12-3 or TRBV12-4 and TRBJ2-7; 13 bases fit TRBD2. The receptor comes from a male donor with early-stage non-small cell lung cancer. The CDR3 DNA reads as TGTGCCAGCAGTTTGTGGGGACTAGCGGGGCGGTCGGGCGACGAGCAGTACTTC. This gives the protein CASSLWGLAGRSGDEQYF.